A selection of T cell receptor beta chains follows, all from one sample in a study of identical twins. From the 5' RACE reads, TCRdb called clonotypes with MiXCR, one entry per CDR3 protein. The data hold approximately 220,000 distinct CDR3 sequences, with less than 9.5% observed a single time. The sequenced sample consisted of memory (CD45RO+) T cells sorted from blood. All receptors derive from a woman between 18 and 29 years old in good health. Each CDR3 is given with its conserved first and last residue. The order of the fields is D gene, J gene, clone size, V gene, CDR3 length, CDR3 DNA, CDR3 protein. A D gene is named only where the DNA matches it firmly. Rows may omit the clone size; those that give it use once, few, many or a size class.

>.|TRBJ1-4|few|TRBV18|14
TGTGCCAGCTCACCATCGGACGGCGATGAAAAACTGTTTTTT
CASSPSDGDEKLFF
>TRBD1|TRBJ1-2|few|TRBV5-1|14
TGCGCCAGCAATCCGGGACAGGGGGCCTATGGCTACACCTTC
CASNPGQGAYGYTF
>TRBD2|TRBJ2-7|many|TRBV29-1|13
TGCAGCGGTACTAGCGGGAGGACCTACGAGCAGTACTTC
CSGTSGRTYEQYF
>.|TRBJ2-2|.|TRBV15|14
TGTGCCGGGGGAACAGGGCGTGACACCGGGGAGCTGTTTTTT
CAGGTGRDTGELFF
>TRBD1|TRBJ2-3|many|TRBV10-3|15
TGTGCCATCAGTCAGGGGGCGCGTGAAACAGATACGCAGTATTTT
CAISQGARETDTQYF
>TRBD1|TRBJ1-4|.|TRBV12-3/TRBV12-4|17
TGTGCCAGCAGTTCGGGACAGGGAGTATCAACTAATGAAAAACTGTTTTTT
CASSSGQGVSTNEKLFF
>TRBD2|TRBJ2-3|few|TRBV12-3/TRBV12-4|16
TGTGCCAGCAGTCCCATAGCGGGGGGACTCACAGATACGCAGTATTTT
CASSPIAGGLTDTQYF
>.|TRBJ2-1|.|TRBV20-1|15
TGCAGTGCCAATCCGGGCATCGGGCCGGGCAATGAGCAGTTCTTC
CSANPGIGPGNEQFF
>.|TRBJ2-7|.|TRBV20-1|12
TGCAGTGCTCTTCGGGGAGTGGACGAGCAGTACTTC
CSALRGVDEQYF
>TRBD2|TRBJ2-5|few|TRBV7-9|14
TGTGCCAGTAACTCGGGAGGGCTGCAAGAGACCCAGTACTTC
CASNSGGLQETQYF
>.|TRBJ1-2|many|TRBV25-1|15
TGTGCCAGCAGTGAAGGGGGGACGAGTAACTATGGCTACACCTTC
CASSEGGTSNYGYTF
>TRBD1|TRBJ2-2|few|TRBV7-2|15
TGTGCCAGCAGCTTAGCGACAGGGGGCACCGGGGAGCTGTTTTTT
CASSLATGGTGELFF
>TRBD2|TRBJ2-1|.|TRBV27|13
TGTGCCAGCAGTTTAAGGCGGGGGGATGAGCAGTTCTTC
CASSLRRGDEQFF
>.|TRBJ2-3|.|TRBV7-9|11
TGTGCCAGCAAAGCCCCAGATACGCAGTATTTT
CASKAPDTQYF
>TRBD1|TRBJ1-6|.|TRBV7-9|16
TGTGCCAGCAGCTCGGGGGGACAGGGCCAAAATTCACCCCTCCACTTT
CASSSGGQGQNSPLHF
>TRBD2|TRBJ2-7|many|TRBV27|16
TGTGCCAGCAGCTTCCTCTATAGCGGGAGCCGGTACGAGCAGTACTTC
CASSFLYSGSRYEQYF